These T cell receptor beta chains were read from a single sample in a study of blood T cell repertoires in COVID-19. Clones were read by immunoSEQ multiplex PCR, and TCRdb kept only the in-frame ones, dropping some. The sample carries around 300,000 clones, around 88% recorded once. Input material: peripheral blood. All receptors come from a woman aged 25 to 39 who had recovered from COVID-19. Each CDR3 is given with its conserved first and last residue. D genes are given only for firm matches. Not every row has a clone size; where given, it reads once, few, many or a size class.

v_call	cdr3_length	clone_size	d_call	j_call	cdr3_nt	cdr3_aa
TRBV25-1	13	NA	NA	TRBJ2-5	TGTGCCAGCAGTGATACAGCTCAAGAGACCCAGTACTTC	CASSDTAQETQYF
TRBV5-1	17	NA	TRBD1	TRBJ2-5	TGCGCCAGCAGCTTTAAGGGACAGCTAAGATACCAAGAGACCCAGTACTTC	CASSFKGQLRYQETQYF
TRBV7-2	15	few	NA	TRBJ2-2	TGTGCCAGCAGCTTATTGGGGCGGAACACCGGGGAGCTGTTTTTT	CASSLLGRNTGELFF
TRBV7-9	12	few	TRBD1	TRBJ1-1	TGTGCCAGCAGCTACGACAGGGGTGAAGCTTTCTTT	CASSYDRGEAFF
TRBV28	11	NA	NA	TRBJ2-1	TGTGCCAGCAGCGCCCGACACGGGCAGTTCTTC	CASSARHGQFF
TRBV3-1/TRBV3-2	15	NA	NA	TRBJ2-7	TGTGCCAGCAGCCTTCACCAAGACAGTGACTACGAGCAGTACTTC	CASSLHQDSDYEQYF
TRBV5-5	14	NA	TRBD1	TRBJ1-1	TGTGCCAGCAGCTTCGGACAGGGGAACACTGAAGCTTTCTTT	CASSFGQGNTEAFF
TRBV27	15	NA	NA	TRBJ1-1	TGTGCCAGCAGTCTTCATTCGACATTAAACACTGAAGCTTTCTTT	CASSLHSTLNTEAFF
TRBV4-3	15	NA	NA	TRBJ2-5	TGCGCCAGCAGCCCTCGGGGAGGGGGCCAAGAGACCCAGTACTTC	CASSPRGGGQETQYF
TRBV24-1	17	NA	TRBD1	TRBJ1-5	TGTGCCACCAGTGACAGCTGGGGACAGTATAGCAATCAGCCCCAGCATTTT	CATSDSWGQYSNQPQHF
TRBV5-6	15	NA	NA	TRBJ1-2	TGTGCCAGCAGCTTGACCCAAGACAGGACGGGGGGCTACACCTTC	CASSLTQDRTGGYTF
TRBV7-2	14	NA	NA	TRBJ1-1	TGTGCCAGCAGCTTAGAGGCCGGGTGGACTGAAGCTTTCTTT	CASSLEAGWTEAFF
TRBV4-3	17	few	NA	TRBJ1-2	TGCGCCAGCAGCCACAACGGACAACGGTCCCAGTACTATGGCTACACCTTC	CASSHNGQRSQYYGYTF
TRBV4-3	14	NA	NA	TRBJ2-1	TGCGCCAGCAGCCAAGATTGGGGCGACGATGAGCAGTTCTTC	CASSQDWGDDEQFF
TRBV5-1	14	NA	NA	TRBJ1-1	TGCGCCAGCAGCTTGGTAGGGGGTGGGACTGAAGCTTTCTTT	CASSLVGGGTEAFF
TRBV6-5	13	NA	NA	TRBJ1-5	TGTGCCAGCAGTTTACAGGGCAATCAGCCCCAGCATTTT	CASSLQGNQPQHF
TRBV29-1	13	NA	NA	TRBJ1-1	TGCAGCGTTTCAGGGTTCATGAACACTGAAGCTTTCTTT	CSVSGFMNTEAFF
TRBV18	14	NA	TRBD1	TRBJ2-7	TGTGCCAGCTCACCCGGGACAGGGCCGCTCGAGCAGTACTTC	CASSPGTGPLEQYF
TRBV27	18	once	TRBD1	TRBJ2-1	TGTGCCAGCACCCCGTTCGTGGCAAGACAGGGGGCCTACAATGAGCAGTTCTTC	CASTPFVARQGAYNEQFF
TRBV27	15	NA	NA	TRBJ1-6	TGTGCCAGCAGTTCCAAGACTGCTTACGAATCACCCCTCCACTTT	CASSSKTAYESPLHF
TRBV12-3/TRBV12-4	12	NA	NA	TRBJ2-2	TGTGCCAGCAGCCGCCCGGCCGGGGAGCTGTTTTTT	CASSRPAGELFF
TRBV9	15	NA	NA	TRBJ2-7	TGTGCCAGCAGCGTAGGTGGTCAGGGGACCTACGAGCAGTACTTC	CASSVGGQGTYEQYF
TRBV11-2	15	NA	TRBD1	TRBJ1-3	TGTGCCAGCAGCCGGACAGGGGGCGATGGAAACACCATATATTTT	CASSRTGGDGNTIYF
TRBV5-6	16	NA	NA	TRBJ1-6	TGTGCCAGCAGCGGCGACTACAGCTCCTATAATTCACCCCTCCACTTT	CASSGDYSSYNSPLHF
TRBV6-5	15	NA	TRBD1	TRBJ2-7	TGTGCCAGCAGTTACTGGACAGGGATTTCCTACGAGCAGTACTTC	CASSYWTGISYEQYF
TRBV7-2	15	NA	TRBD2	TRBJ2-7	TGTGCCAGCAGCTTAGTTAGCGGGGAATCCTACGAGCAGTACTTC	CASSLVSGESYEQYF
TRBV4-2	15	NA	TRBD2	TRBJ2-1	TGTGCCAGCAGCCATGAGCGGGAACCCTACAATGAGCAGTTCTTC	CASSHEREPYNEQFF
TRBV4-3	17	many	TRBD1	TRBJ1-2	TGCGCCAGCAGCCGTCAAACAACCGTTGGGACAGGGAATGGCTACACCTTC	CASSRQTTVGTGNGYTF
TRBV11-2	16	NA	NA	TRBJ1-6	TGTGCCAGCAGCTTTGGAGAGGGTTTAAATAATTCACCCCTCCACTTT	CASSFGEGLNNSPLHF
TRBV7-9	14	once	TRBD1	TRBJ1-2	TGTGCCAGCAGCTACGACAGGGGCGACTATGGCTACACCTTC	CASSYDRGDYGYTF
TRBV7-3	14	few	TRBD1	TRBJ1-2	TGTGCCAGCAGCGACCAGGACAGGGGCGGGGGCTACACCTTC	CASSDQDRGGGYTF
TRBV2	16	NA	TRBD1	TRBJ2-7	TGTGCCAGCAGTGAACTTGCGGGACAGGGGGTTTACGAGCAGTACTTC	CASSELAGQGVYEQYF
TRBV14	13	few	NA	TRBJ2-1	TGTGCCAGCAGCCAAGAATCAGACAATGAGCAGTTCTTC	CASSQESDNEQFF
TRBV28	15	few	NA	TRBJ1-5	TGTGCCAGCAGTTTATGGACCGGGAGCAATCAGCCCCAGCATTTT	CASSLWTGSNQPQHF
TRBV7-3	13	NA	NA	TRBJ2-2	TGTGCCAGCAGCTCTCCAGGGTCCGGGGAGCTGTTTTTT	CASSSPGSGELFF
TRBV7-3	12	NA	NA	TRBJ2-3	TGTGCCAGCAGCTTTCTCGCAGATACGCAGTATTTT	CASSFLADTQYF
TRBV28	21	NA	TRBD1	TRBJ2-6	TGTGCCAGCAGTTTCACCGGAGGGAGGGACAGGGATTTCTCTGGGGCCAACGTCCTGACTTTC	CASSFTGGRDRDFSGANVLTF
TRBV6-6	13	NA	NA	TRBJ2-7	TGTGCCAGCAGTTGGGGGGATGGGGACCAGCGGTACTTC	CASSWGDGDQRYF
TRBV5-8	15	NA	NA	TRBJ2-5	TGTGCCAGCAGCTTGGGAGAGAGTAGCCAAGAGACCCAGTACTTC	CASSLGESSQETQYF
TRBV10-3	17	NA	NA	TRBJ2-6	TGTGCCATCAGTGGCATGGACAGAACTACTGGGGCCAACGTCCTGACTTTC	CAISGMDRTTGANVLTF
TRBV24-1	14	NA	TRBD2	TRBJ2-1	TGTGCCACCAGTGAAACGGGAGGCTACAATGAGCAGTTCTTC	CATSETGGYNEQFF
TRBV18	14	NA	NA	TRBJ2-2	TGTGCCAGCTCAGGAGAATTAATCCCCGGGGAGCTGTTTTTT	CASSGELIPGELFF
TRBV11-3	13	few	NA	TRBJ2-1	TGTGCCAGCAGCTTAGGTGTAGACAATGAGCAGTTCTTC	CASSLGVDNEQFF
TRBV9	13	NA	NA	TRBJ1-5	TGTGCCAGCAGCGTAGGTCCCAGGCAGCCCCAGCATTTT	CASSVGPRQPQHF
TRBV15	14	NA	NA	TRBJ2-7	TGTGCCACCAGCAGAGGGGGGGAATCCTACGAGCAGTACTTC	CATSRGGESYEQYF
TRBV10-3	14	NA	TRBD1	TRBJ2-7	TGTGCCATCAGTGGAGGACAGGGGGCTAGGGAGCAGTACTTC	CAISGGQGAREQYF